Listed below are T cell receptor beta chains from one sample, sequenced in a study of T cells in lung cancer brain metastases. The table came from immunoSEQ multiplex PCR; TCRdb's copy has only in-frame clones and leaves some out. The data show about 7,000 clones, around 86% seen once. The sample consisted of tumor tissue from the primary lung tumor. The source of these receptors is a man aged 45 to 65 with non-small cell lung cancer. Both conserved end residues are part of each CDR3. The order of the fields is D gene, V gene, J gene, clone size, CDR3 DNA, CDR3 protein. A D gene is named only where the DNA matches it firmly. Expanded clones are given a class, and other clones once, few, many or no size at all.

NA,TRBV19,TRBJ1-6,NA,TGTGCCAGTAGTACCGACAGCTATAATTCACCCCTCCACTTT,CASSTDSYNSPLHF
TRBD1,TRBV7-9,TRBJ1-2,NA,TGTGCCAGCAGCTTGCCCGGACAGGAGAACTATGGCTACACCTTC,CASSLPGQENYGYTF
TRBD1,TRBV6-1,TRBJ1-2,NA,TGTGCCAGCAGCCGGGACAGGCAAGCTAACTATGGCTACACCTTC,CASSRDRQANYGYTF
NA,TRBV5-4,TRBJ2-1,NA,TGTGCCAGCAGCGCACCTGGGGGGGGGCACAATGAGCAGTTCTTC,CASSAPGGGHNEQFF
TRBD1,TRBV14,TRBJ2-3,NA,TGTGCCAGCAGTCGGGACAGGGGGCGCACAGATACGCAGTATTTT,CASSRDRGRTDTQYF
NA,TRBV7-2,TRBJ1-4,NA,TGTGCCAGCAGCTTATTCGTAGGAAATAATGAAAAACTGTTTTTT,CASSLFVGNNEKLFF
NA,TRBV6-1,TRBJ1-2,NA,TGTGCCAGCAGCCCACTCATGGGGGCGGGGGGCTACACCTTC,CASSPLMGAGGYTF
NA,TRBV7-6,TRBJ2-1,NA,TGTGCCAGCAGCCCCCTGGCGGCGGGGAATGAGCAGTTCTTC,CASSPLAAGNEQFF
TRBD2,TRBV30,TRBJ2-5,NA,TGTGCCTGCGCGACATCTAGCGGGGGTTTGAGGACCCAGTACTTC,CACATSSGGLRTQYF
TRBD2,TRBV9,TRBJ2-7,NA,TGTGCCAGCAGCGTAGATCCAGCGGGGAACTACGAGCAGTACTTC,CASSVDPAGNYEQYF
TRBD1,TRBV7-2,TRBJ1-6,NA,TGTGCCAGCAGCTTGGGACTAACAGGGGGGGGGAATTCACCCCTCCACTTT,CASSLGLTGGGNSPLHF
NA,TRBV13,TRBJ1-1,NA,TGTGCCAGCAGCTTAGGGAGACAGAAAGCTTTCTTT,CASSLGRQKAFF
NA,TRBV5-1,TRBJ1-4,NA,TGCGCCAGCAGGGGGGATAGGGAAAAACTGTTTTTT,CASRGDREKLFF
TRBD1,TRBV18,TRBJ2-3,NA,TGTGCCAGCTCACCAAGGTTAGGGGGCGGAACAGATACGCAGTATTTT,CASSPRLGGGTDTQYF
NA,TRBV19,TRBJ1-5,NA,TGTGCCAGTAGTACGGTCCTCAATCAGCCCCAGCATTTT,CASSTVLNQPQHF
NA,TRBV5-6,TRBJ1-4,once,TGTGCCAGCAGCCGTACAATGGCTACTAATGAAAAACTGTTTTTT,CASSRTMATNEKLFF
NA,TRBV6-6,TRBJ2-3,NA,TGTGCCAGCAGTAACCAGGGTAAAGTCACAGATATGCAGTATTTT,CASSNQGKVTDMQYF
NA,TRBV6-1,TRBJ1-2,few,TGTGCCAGCAGTGAATTGGCAGGGAATGGCTACACCTTC,CASSELAGNGYTF
NA,TRBV30,TRBJ1-5,NA,TGTGCCTGGAGTGAATATAGCAATCAGCCCCAGCATTTT,CAWSEYSNQPQHF
NA,TRBV27,TRBJ2-1,NA,TGTGCCACCCGAATCGGGGTTGAAAATGAGCAGTTCTTC,CATRIGVENEQFF
TRBD2,TRBV27,TRBJ2-1,NA,TGTGCCAGTTTCCGGGGGGGCAACCGAAAAGAGCAGTTCTTC,CASFRGGNRKEQFF
NA,TRBV19,TRBJ2-1,NA,TGTGCCAGTAGTATAGGCCGGGAAAATGAGCAGTTCTTC,CASSIGRENEQFF
TRBD2,TRBV5-6,TRBJ2-1,NA,TGTGCCAGCAGCTTGGCGCTAGCGGGATACAATGAGCAGTTCTTC,CASSLALAGYNEQFF
NA,TRBV9,TRBJ1-4,NA,TGTGCCAGCAGCCCTACTCACCAAGGGGGTGAAAAACTGTTTTTT,CASSPTHQGGEKLFF
TRBD1,TRBV4-2,TRBJ1-2,NA,TGTGCCAGCAGCAGACCTAGAGAGGGGGCGGTTGGCTACACCTTC,CASSRPREGAVGYTF
NA,TRBV7-5,TRBJ2-3,NA,TGTGTCAGAAGCTTAGCTAGCGGGGGGGCCACAGATACGCAGTATTTT,CVRSLASGGATDTQYF
NA,TRBV30,TRBJ2-3,once,TGTGCCTGGAGTGACGTGGGGGGCTCGGGCACAGATACGCAGTATTTT,CAWSDVGGSGTDTQYF
NA,TRBV5-1,TRBJ1-3,NA,TGCGCCAGCAGCTTGGAGGGTGGAAACACCATATATTTT,CASSLEGGNTIYF
NA,TRBV7-9,TRBJ1-3,NA,TGTGCCAGCAGAGGCCCTGGGAACACCATATATTTT,CASRGPGNTIYF
NA,TRBV7-9,TRBJ2-5,NA,TGTGCCAGCAGCATGACTGGGGAGACCCAGTACTTC,CASSMTGETQYF
NA,TRBV7-2,TRBJ1-4,NA,TGTGCCAGCAGCATCGCCGCGAGGGCAACTAATGAAAAACTGTTTTTT,CASSIAARATNEKLFF
NA,TRBV9,TRBJ2-1,NA,TGTGCCAGCAGCGTTTCTGGGGAGCAGTTCTTC,CASSVSGEQFF
NA,TRBV7-2,TRBJ1-6,NA,TGTGCCAGCAGCTTACAGGGTACTAATTCACCCCTCCACTTT,CASSLQGTNSPLHF
NA,TRBV2,TRBJ2-4,NA,TGTGCCAGCACGTTGAACTTAGCCAAAAACATTCAGTACTTC,CASTLNLAKNIQYF
TRBD1,TRBV5-1,TRBJ2-1,NA,TGCGCCAGCAGCTTGGGGACAGGCTCCTACAATGAGCAGTTCTTC,CASSLGTGSYNEQFF
NA,TRBV18,TRBJ2-7,NA,TGTGCCAGCTCACTCGGACCCCTCTACGAGCAGTACTTC,CASSLGPLYEQYF
TRBD2,TRBV9,TRBJ2-3,NA,TGTGCCAGCAGCGTAGCTGGGACTACCACAGATACGCAGTATTTT,CASSVAGTTTDTQYF
NA,TRBV6-6,TRBJ1-1,NA,TGTGCCAGCAGTTACGGGGTAACGAACACTGAAGCTTTCTTT,CASSYGVTNTEAFF
TRBD2,TRBV5-1,TRBJ2-1,once,TGCGCCAGCAGCCCAGGGACTAGCGTTTACAATGAGCAGTTCTTC,CASSPGTSVYNEQFF
TRBD1,TRBV27,TRBJ1-6,NA,TGTGCCAGCAGGACGGACAGGAGGACTTCACCCCTCCACTTT,CASRTDRRTSPLHF
TRBD2,TRBV7-2,TRBJ2-1,NA,TGTGCCAGCAGCCAGGGACTAGCGGGGGGGCGGCGACAGTTCTTC,CASSQGLAGGRRQFF
NA,TRBV6-6,TRBJ2-1,NA,TGTGCCAGCAGGCCTCACGCTAGCGAGTCAGGCAATGAGCAGTTCTTC,CASRPHASESGNEQFF
NA,TRBV30,TRBJ2-1,NA,TGTGCCTCCCAGCGTTGGGGTGAGCAGTTCTTC,CASQRWGEQFF
NA,TRBV30,TRBJ2-5,NA,TGTGCCTGGAGTGTAAGGTGGGGAGAGACCCAGTACTTC,CAWSVRWGETQYF
TRBD2,TRBV7-7,TRBJ2-1,NA,TGTGCTAGCAGCCTGGGACTAGCGGGGAACAATGAGCAGTTCTTC,CASSLGLAGNNEQFF
TRBD1,TRBV9,TRBJ2-1,NA,TGTGCCAGCAGCGCCTCCACAGGGGTAGGGGAGCAGTTCTTC,CASSASTGVGEQFF
TRBD1,TRBV7-2,TRBJ1-1,NA,TGTGCCAGCAGCGCACAGGGGGTTGGAACTGAAGCTTTCTTT,CASSAQGVGTEAFF